This passage covers 16 T cell receptor beta chains from one sample sequenced in a study of CD8 T cell repertoires and HIV-1 epitope variants. TCRdb's table, derived via immunoSEQ multiplex PCR, lists solely in-frame clones and lacks some. Found here are a few thousand clones, about two thirds of them singletons; the top ten hold 40% to 55%. Antigens of these TCRs are unknown. The material sequenced was cultured CD8+ T cells derived from PBMCs. Receptors originate from a male donor with HIV.

In this sample, this clone turned up a few times. The V and J genes are TRBV5-4 and TRBJ2-7, with a tentative D call TRBD2 (5 bases). The V gene lost 2 bases and the J gene lost 5 bases, with 8 bases spanning the gap. CDR3 size: 12 residues. Germline loops: CDR1 SGHNT, CDR2 YYREEE (reference sequence). The CDR3 loop is CASSFLADEQYF. The CDR3 DNA follows: TGTGCCAGCAGCTTCCTAGCCGACGAGCAGTACTTC.

The V gene is TRBV2, the J gene TRBJ2-5; D unresolved. The CDR3 is 11 amino acids. The V and J ends lost 4 bases and 6 bases respectively, with 6 bases between them. Germline V gene sequence: CDR1 SNHLY, CDR2 FYNNEI. The chain's CDR3 is CASSVQKTQYF. The DNA for the CDR3 is TGTGCCAGCAGTGTACAAAAGACCCAGTACTTC.

The chain links TRBV28 to TRBJ2-7; 11 bases map to TRBD1. The V gene end was trimmed by 4 bases and the J gene end by 6 bases; junction bases not matched to a gene: 5. The CDR3 runs to 14 residues. Germline V lookup: CDR1 MDHEN, CDR2 SYDVKM. The CDR3 loop is CASSWGTGGSEQYF. DNA for the CDR3: TGTGCCAGCAGTTGGGGGACAGGGGGGTCCGAGCAGTACTTC.

This clone is a singleton in its sample. J is TRBJ2-3 and V is TRBV5-4; no reliable D call. The germline gives CDR1 SGHNT, CDR2 YYREEE (reference sequence). Trimming pared 4 bases from V and 5 bases from J, leaving 8 bases between. The CDR3 sequence is 12 residues long. The CDR3 reads CASSDGRDTQYF. CDR3 nucleotide sequence: TGTGCCAGCAGCGACGGCAGAGATACGCAGTATTTT.

In nucleotides, the CDR3 is TGTGCCAGCAGTGAAGTTGGGGCCCGGGAAGCTTTCTTT. Translated: CASSEVGAREAFF. The V call is TRBV6-1, the J call TRBJ1-1; the D gene is possibly TRBD1 (5 bases). The germline V and J ends were trimmed by 1 base and 8 bases, with 11 bases remaining between them. The CDR3 covers 13 residues. Germline V lookup: CDR1 MNHNS, CDR2 SASEGT.

This sequence joins TRBV5-6 and TRBJ1-2; unclear D gene. V was shortened by 6 bases and J by 3 bases, with 12 bases between the two germline ends. CDR3 length: 13 amino acids. The V gene's germline CDR1 is SGHDT and CDR2 YYEEEE. DNA for the CDR3: TGTGCCAGCACCGACGGATCGTACTATGGCTACACCTTC. It translates to CASTDGSYYGYTF. Filled out from reference TRBV5-6 and TRBJ1-2, the complete variable domain reads DAGVTQSPTHLIKTRGQQVTLRCSPKSGHDTVSWYQQALGQGPQFIFQYYEEEERQRGNFPDRFSGHQFPNYSSELNVNALLLGDSALYLCASTDGSYYGYTFGSGTRLTVV.

The rearrangement joins TRBV29-1 to TRBJ2-3; D not resolved. Deletions cut 4 bases from V and 0 bases from J, with 26 bases between. The CDR3 length is 19 residues. Germline assignment: CDR1 SQVTM and CDR2 ANQGSEA. The CDR3 here is CSVVLFAPPSLSSTDTQYF. For the CDR3, the DNA is TGCAGCGTTGTTCTGTTCGCCCCCCCCTCCCTTTCTAGCACAGATACGCAGTATTTT.

This clone was seen only a few times. This chain connects TRBV2 to TRBJ1-5; 7 nucleotides match TRBD1. The trim removed 5 bases at V and 4 bases at J, leaving 8 bases unmatched. Germline V gene data show CDR1 as SNHLY and CDR2 as FYNNEI. There are 15 residues in the CDR3. This CDR3 is CASSQGGQSNQPQHF. The CDR3 DNA is TGTGCCAGCAGTCAGGGGGGACAGTCTAATCAGCCCCAGCATTTT.

DNA of the CDR3: TGTGCCTGGAGTGCCGGGTCCGGGGCGGGAAACATTCAGTACTTC. It codes for CAWSAGSGAGNIQYF. This sequence joins TRBV30 and TRBJ2-4; D tentatively fits TRBD1 or TRBD2 (5 bases each). Germline V gives CDR1 GTSNPN, CDR2 SVGIG (reference sequence). Trimming stripped 1 base from V and 6 bases from J, with 16 bases between. This CDR3 comprises 15 residues.

The genes are TRBV28 and TRBJ2-7; the D gene is possibly TRBD2 (6 bases). Trimming removed 3 bases from V and 6 bases from J, with 9 bases in between. This CDR3 is 12 amino acids long. Germline V lookup: CDR1 MDHEN, CDR2 SYDVKM. CDR3 DNA: TGTGCCAGCAGTTTGCGGGGAGTCGAGCAGTACTTC. The encoded protein is CASSLRGVEQYF.

This chain links TRBV27 with TRBJ2-1, with 9 bases fitting TRBD1. The CDR3 is made up of 14 amino acids. The junction had 9 bases not matched to a gene; V was cut back by 8 bases and J by 7 bases. CDR1 and CDR2 (germline): MNHEY, SMNVEV (reference sequence). The DNA for the CDR3 is TGTGCCAGCGGCAGGACAGGGGTTGTAAATGAGCAGTTCTTC. The encoded protein is CASGRTGVVNEQFF.

The chain links TRBV27 to TRBJ2-5; D not certain. The end of the DNA is better explained by TRBJ2-7, so the J call may be wrong. This CDR3 comprises 13 residues. Germline V CDR1 and CDR2: MNHEY, SMNVEV (reference sequence). For the CDR3, the DNA is TGTGCCAGCAGTTGGAGCACCCCCTACGAGCAGTACTTC. Encoded protein: CASSWSTPYEQYF.

The chain uses TRBV7-9 and TRBJ2-7; 9 nucleotides line up with TRBD1. Germline CDR1 reads SEHNR; CDR2 reads FQNEAQ (reference sequence). The CDR3 is 15 residues long. Germline trimming cut 1 base from V and 3 bases from J; bases unmatched to any gene: 4. The CDR3 nucleotides are TGTGCCAGCAGCTTAGTCCCGGACAGGGGCTACGAGCAGTACTTC. Protein sequence: CASSLVPDRGYEQYF.

V and J are TRBV9 and TRBJ2-1; 8 bases align to TRBD1. J gave up 7 bases and V 0 bases, and 6 bases lay outside the gene matches. The CDR3 totals 15 residues. Per the germline V gene, CDR1 is SGDLS and CDR2 is YYNGEE. The chain's CDR3 is CASSVVRTGYNEQFF. The CDR3 DNA reads TGTGCCAGCAGCGTAGTTCGGACAGGGTATAATGAGCAGTTCTTC.

This clone has a handful of counts. This sequence joins TRBV6-6 and TRBJ2-7, with D perhaps given as TRBD1 or TRBD2 (5 bases each). The V and J ends lost 6 bases and 3 bases respectively, with 12 bases between them. Germline assignment: CDR1 MNHNY and CDR2 SVGAGI (reference sequence). The CDR3 runs to 13 residues. The CDR3 protein is CASRPIGGYEQYF. CDR3 sequence (DNA): TGTGCCAGCAGACCTATTGGGGGCTACGAGCAGTACTTC.

This clone appeared a few times. The genes are TRBV28 and TRBJ2-1; D is undetermined. With 5 bases removed from V and 6 bases from J, the gap between germline ends came to 14 bases. The CDR3 covers 14 residues. CDR1 and CDR2 from the germline V gene are MDHEN and SYDVKM. The CDR3 bases are TGTGCCAGCAGTAAACCTCTAGGATTCAATGAGCAGTTCTTC. It encodes CASSKPLGFNEQFF.